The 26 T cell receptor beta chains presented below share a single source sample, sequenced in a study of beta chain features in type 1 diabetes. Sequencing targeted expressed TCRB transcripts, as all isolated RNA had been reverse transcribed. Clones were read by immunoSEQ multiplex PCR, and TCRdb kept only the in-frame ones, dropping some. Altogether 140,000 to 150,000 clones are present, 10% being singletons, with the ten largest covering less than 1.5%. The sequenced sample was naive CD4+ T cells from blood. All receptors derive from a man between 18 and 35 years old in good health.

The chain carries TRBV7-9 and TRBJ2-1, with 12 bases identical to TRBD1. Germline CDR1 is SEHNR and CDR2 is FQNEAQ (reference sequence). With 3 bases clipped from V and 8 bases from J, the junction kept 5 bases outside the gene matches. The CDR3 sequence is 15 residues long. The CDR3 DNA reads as TGTGCCAGCAGCTTTCGGGGGACAGGGGGCCATGAGCAGTTCTTC. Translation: CASSFRGTGGHEQFF.

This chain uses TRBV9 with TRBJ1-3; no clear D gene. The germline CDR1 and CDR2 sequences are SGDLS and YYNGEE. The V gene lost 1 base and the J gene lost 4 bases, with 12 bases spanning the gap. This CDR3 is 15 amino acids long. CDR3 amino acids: CASSVTALSGNTIYF. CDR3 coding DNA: TGTGCCAGCAGCGTAACAGCTTTATCGGGAAACACCATATATTTT.

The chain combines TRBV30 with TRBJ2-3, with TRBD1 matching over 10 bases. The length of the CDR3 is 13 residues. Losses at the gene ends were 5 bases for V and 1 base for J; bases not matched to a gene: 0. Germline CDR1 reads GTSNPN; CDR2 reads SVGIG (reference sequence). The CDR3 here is CAWDRGRTDTQYF. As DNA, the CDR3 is TGTGCCTGGGACAGGGGGCGCACAGATACGCAGTATTTT.

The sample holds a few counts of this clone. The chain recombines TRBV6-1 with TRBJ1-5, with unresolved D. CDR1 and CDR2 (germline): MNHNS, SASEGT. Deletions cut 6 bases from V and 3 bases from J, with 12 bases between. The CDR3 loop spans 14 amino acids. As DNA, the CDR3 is TGTGCCAGCAGAGCCGGACTGATCAATCAGCCCCAGCATTTT. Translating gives CASRAGLINQPQHF.

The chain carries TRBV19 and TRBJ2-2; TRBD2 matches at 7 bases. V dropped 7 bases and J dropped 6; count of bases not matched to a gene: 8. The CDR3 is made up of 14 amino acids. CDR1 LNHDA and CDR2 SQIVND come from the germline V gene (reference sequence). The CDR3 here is CASTPEGGPGELFF. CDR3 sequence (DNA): TGTGCCAGTACGCCGGAGGGAGGGCCCGGGGAGCTGTTTTTT.

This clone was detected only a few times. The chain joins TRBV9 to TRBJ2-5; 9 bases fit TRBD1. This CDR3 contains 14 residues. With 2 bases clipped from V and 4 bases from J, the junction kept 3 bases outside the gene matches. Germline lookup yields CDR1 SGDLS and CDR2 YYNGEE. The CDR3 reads CASSVDRGGETQYF. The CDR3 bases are TGTGCCAGCAGCGTGGACAGGGGTGGAGAGACCCAGTACTTC.

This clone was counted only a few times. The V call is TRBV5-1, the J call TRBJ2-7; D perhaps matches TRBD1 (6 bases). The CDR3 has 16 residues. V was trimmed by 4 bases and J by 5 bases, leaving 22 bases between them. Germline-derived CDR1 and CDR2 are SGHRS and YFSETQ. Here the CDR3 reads CASSIQPGVLRNEQYF. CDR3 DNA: TGCGCCAGCAGCATCCAGCCAGGGGTCCTCAGGAACGAGCAGTACTTC.

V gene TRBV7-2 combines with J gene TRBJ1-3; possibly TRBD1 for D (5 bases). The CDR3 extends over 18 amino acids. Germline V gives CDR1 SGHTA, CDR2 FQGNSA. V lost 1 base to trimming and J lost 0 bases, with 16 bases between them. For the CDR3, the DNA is TGTGCCAGCAGCTTAGGTGGGGCAGGGACTTCCTCTGGAAACACCATATATTTT. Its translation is CASSLGGAGTSSGNTIYF. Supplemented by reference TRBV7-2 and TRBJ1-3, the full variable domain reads GAGVSQSPSNKVTEKGKDVELRCDPISGHTALYWYRQSLGQGLEFLIYFQGNSAPDKSGLPSDRFSAERTGGSVSTLTIQRTQQEDSAVYLCASSLGGAGTSSGNTIYFGEGSWLTVV.

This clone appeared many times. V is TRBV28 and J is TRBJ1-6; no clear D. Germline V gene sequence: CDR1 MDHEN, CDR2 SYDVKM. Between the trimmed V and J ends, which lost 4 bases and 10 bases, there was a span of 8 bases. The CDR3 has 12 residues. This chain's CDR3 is CASSYSSSPLHF. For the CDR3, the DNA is TGTGCCAGCAGTTACAGCAGCTCACCCCTCCACTTT.

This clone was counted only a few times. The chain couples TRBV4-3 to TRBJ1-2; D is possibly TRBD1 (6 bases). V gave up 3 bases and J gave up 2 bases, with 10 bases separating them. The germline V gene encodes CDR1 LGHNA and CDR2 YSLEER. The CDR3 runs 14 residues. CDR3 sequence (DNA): TGCGCCAGCAGCCATTCGGACAGAAACTATGGCTACACCTTC. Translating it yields CASSHSDRNYGYTF.

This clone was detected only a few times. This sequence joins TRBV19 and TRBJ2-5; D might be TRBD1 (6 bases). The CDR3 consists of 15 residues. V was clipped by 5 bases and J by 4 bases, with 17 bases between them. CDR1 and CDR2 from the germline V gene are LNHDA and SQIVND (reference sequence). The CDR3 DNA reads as TGTGCCAGTAGTGCCCTTCCAGGGGTGGGAGAGACCCAGTACTTC. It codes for CASSALPGVGETQYF.

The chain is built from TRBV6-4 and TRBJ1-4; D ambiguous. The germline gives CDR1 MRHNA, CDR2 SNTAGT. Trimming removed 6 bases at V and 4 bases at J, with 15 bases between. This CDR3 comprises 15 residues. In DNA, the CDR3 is TGTGCCAGCAGCGCTTCGGGGAGTATTAATGAAAAACTGTTTTTT. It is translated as CASSASGSINEKLFF.

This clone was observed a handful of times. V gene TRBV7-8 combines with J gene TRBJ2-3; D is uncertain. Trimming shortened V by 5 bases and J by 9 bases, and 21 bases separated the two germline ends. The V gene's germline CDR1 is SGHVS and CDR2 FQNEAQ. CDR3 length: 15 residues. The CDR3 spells CASSLRWATTQTQYF. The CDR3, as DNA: TGTGCCAGCAGCCTAAGGTGGGCCACAACCCAAACGCAGTATTTT.

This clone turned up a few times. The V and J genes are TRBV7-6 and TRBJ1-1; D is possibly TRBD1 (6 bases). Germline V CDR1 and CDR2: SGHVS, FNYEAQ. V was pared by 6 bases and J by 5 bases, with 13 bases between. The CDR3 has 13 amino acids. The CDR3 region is CASSQQGDTEAFF. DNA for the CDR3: TGTGCCAGCAGTCAACAGGGAGATACTGAAGCTTTCTTT.

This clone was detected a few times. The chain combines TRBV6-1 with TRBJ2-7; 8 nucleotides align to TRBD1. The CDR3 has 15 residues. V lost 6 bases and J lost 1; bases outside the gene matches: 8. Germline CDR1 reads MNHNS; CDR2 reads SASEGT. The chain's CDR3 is CASSTDRGGSYEQYF. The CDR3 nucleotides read TGTGCCAGCAGCACCGACAGGGGCGGGTCCTACGAGCAGTACTTC.

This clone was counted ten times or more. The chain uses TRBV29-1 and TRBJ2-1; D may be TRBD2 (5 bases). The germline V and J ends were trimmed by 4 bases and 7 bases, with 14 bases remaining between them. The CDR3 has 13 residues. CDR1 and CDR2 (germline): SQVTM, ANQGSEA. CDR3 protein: CSVVQRRGNEQFF. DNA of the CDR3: TGCAGCGTTGTGCAGAGGCGAGGGAATGAGCAGTTCTTC.

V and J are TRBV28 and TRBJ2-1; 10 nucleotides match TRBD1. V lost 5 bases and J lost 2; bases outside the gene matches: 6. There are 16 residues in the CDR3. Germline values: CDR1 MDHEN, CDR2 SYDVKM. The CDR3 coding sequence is TGTGCCAGCAGTAACACCGGGACAGGGGCCTACAATGAGCAGTTCTTC. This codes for CASSNTGTGAYNEQFF.

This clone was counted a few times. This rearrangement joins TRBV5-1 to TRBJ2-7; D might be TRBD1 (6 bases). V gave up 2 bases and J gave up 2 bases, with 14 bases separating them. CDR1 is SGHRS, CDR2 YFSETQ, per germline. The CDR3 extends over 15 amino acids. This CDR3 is CASSLRDTPTYEQYF. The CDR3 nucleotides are TGCGCCAGCAGCTTACGGGACACCCCAACCTACGAGCAGTACTTC.

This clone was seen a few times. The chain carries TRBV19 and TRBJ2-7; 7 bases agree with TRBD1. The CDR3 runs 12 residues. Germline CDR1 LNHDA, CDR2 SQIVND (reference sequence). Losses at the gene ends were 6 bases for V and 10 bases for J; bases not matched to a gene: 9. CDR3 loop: CASSPRQGKQYF. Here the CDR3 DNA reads TGTGCCAGTAGCCCGCGACAGGGAAAACAGTACTTC.

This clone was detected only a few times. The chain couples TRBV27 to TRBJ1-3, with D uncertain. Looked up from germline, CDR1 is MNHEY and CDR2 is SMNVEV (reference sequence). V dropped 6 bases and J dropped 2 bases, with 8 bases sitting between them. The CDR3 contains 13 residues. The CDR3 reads CASSLEPGNTIYF. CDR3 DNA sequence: TGTGCCAGCAGCCTAGAACCTGGAAACACCATATATTTT.

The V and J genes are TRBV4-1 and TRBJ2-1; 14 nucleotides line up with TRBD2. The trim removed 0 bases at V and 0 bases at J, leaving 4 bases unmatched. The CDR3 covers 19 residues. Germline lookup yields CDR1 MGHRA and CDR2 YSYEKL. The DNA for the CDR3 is TGCGCCAGCAGCCAAGATCGACTAGCGGGGGGGCCCTCCTACAATGAGCAGTTCTTC. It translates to CASSQDRLAGGPSYNEQFF.

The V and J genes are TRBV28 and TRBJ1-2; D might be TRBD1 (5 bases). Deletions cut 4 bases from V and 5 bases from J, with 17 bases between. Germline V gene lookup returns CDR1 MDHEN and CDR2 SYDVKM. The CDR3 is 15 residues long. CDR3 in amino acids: CASSSPSRAGYGYTF. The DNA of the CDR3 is TGTGCCAGCAGTTCCCCTAGCAGGGCGGGGTATGGCTACACCTTC.

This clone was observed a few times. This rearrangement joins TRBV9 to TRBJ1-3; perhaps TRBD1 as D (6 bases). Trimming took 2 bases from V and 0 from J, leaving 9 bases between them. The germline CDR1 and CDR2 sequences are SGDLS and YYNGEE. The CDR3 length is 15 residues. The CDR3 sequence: CASSVGTSSGNTIYF. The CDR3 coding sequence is TGTGCCAGCAGCGTCGGGACAAGCTCTGGAAACACCATATATTTT.

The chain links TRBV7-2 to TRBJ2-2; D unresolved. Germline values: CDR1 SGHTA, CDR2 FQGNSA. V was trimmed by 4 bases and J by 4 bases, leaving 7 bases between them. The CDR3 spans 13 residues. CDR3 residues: CASSSPLTGELFF. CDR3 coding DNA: TGTGCCAGCAGCTCTCCTCTCACCGGGGAGCTGTTTTTT.

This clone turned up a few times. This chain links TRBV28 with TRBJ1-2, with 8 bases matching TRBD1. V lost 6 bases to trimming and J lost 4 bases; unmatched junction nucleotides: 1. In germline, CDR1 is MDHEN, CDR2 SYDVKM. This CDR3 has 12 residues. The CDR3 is CASSTGGYGYTF. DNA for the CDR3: TGTGCCAGCAGCACAGGGGGCTATGGCTACACCTTC.

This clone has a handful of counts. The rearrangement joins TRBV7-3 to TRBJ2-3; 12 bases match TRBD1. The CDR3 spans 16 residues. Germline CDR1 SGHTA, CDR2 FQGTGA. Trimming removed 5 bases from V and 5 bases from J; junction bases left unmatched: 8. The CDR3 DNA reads TGTGCCAGCAGCAAGACGGGACAGGGGGCCGGAGATACGCAGTATTTT. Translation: CASSKTGQGAGDTQYF.